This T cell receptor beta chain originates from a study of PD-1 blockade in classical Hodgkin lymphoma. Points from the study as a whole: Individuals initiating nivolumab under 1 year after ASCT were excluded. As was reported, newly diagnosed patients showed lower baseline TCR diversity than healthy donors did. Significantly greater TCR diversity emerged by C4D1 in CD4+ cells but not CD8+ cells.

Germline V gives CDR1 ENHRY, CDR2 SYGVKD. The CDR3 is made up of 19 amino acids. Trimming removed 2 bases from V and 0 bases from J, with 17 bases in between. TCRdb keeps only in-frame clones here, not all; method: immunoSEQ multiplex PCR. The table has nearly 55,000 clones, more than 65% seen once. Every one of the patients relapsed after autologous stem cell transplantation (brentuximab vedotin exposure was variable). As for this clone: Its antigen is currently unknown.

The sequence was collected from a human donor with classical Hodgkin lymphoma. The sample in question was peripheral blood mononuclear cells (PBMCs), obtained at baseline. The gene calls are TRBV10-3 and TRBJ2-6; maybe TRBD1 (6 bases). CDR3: CAISETWRQGLSGANVLTF. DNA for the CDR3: TGTGCCATCAGTGAGACATGGAGGCAGGGGCTCTCTGGGGCCAACGTCCTGACTTTC.